Shown below are 23 T cell receptor beta chains from a single sample sequenced in a study of response to subunit inactivated influenza vaccine. TCRdb re-called the RT-PCR reads through MiXCR, storing one row per CDR3 protein. The table records about 650,000 distinct CDR3 sequences, approximately 14% of them present only once. The sequences come from PBMCs from blood, collected 11 to 12 days after vaccination. The receptor source for this set is a man in his forties or fifties who received an inactivated influenza vaccine.

CDR3 loop: CASSADRGPGDTQYF. In nucleotides, the CDR3 is TGTGCCAGCAGCGCAGACAGGGGGCCGGGAGATACGCAGTATTTT. The chain uses TRBV11-2 and TRBJ2-3; 10 bases are shared with TRBD1. The CDR3 extends over 15 amino acids. Germline values: CDR1 SGHAT, CDR2 FQNNGV. Trimming removed 5 bases from V and 5 bases from J; junction bases left unmatched: 7.

This chain connects TRBV4-2 to TRBJ2-2, with a tentative D call TRBD1 (6 bases). Trimming left V 6 bases short and J 4 bases short, with 15 bases between. Per germline, CDR1 LGHNA and CDR2 YNFKEQ. This CDR3 region has 15 residues. As DNA, the CDR3 is TGTGCCAGCAGTCGTACAGGGTCGAGCACCGGGGAGCTGTTTTTT. Its translation: CASSRTGSSTGELFF.

The gene calls are TRBV18 and TRBJ2-1; D is undetermined. V dropped 3 bases and J dropped 7 bases, with 16 bases sitting between them. Germline values: CDR1 KGHSH, CDR2 LQKENI. The CDR3 spans 15 residues. The CDR3 region has the DNA TGTGCCAGCTCACCGCCCCGGGCCTTCGGGAATGAGCAGTTCTTC. Its translation: CASSPPRAFGNEQFF.

J is TRBJ2-3 and V is TRBV12-3 or TRBV12-4; TRBD2 matches at 11 bases. After removal of 5 bases from V and 8 bases from J, the junction contained 9 bases not matched to a gene. The CDR3 spans 15 residues. The CDR3 DNA reads as TGTGCCAGCAGTCTTAAGACTAGCGGGATAGGTACGCAGTATTTT. Translated, it gives CASSLKTSGIGTQYF.

This clonotype appeared many times. This chain connects TRBV5-6 to TRBJ2-7; 10 bases fit TRBD2. The CDR3 runs to 16 residues. V was pared by 4 bases and J by 2 bases, with 9 bases of the junction left unmatched. Germline-derived CDR1 and CDR2 are SGHDT and YYEEEE. For the CDR3, the DNA is TGTGCCAGCAGCCACCAGGGGGGGACTAGCGCCTACGAGCAGTACTTC. It yields the protein CASSHQGGTSAYEQYF.

The sample holds a few counts of this clonotype. The chain employs TRBV3-1 and TRBJ2-2, with D perhaps TRBD1 or TRBD2 (6 bases each). Germline V gene data show CDR1 as LGHDT and CDR2 as YNNKEL (reference sequence). CDR3 length equals 15 residues. With 3 bases removed from V and 7 bases from J, the gap between germline ends came to 15 bases. The CDR3 region is CASSQFMGGGGELFF. CDR3 nucleotide sequence: TGTGCCAGCAGCCAGTTCATGGGGGGCGGCGGGGAGCTGTTTTTT.

The V and J genes are TRBV18 and TRBJ2-5; 8 nucleotides line up with TRBD2. The CDR3 has 17 amino acids. Germline V CDR1 and CDR2: KGHSH, LQKENI. V lost 1 base and J lost 0; bases outside the gene matches: 7. The CDR3 sequence: CASSPRVTSEYQETQYF. CDR3 DNA sequence: TGTGCCAGCTCACCACGGGTGACTAGCGAGTACCAAGAGACCCAGTACTTC.

Many counts were recorded for this clonotype. The V call is TRBV20-1, the J call TRBJ2-2; D unclear. The CDR3 is 16 amino acids. V lost 0 bases and J 0 bases, leaving 11 bases between the germline ends. Looked up from germline, CDR1 is DFQATT and CDR2 is SNEGSKA (reference sequence). CDR3 in DNA: TGCAGTGCTAGAGATTATCGCGCAGCGAACACCGGGGAGCTGTTTTTT. It is translated as CSARDYRAANTGELFF.

The chain combines TRBV27 with TRBJ2-3; a possible D gene is TRBD2 (6 bases). The V gene lost 3 bases and the J gene lost 2 bases, with 15 bases spanning the gap. The length of the CDR3 is 16 residues. The V gene's germline CDR1 is MNHEY and CDR2 SMNVEV (reference sequence). CDR3 region: CASSFGTAPDTDTQYF. In DNA form, the CDR3 reads TGTGCCAGCAGTTTTGGGACTGCACCTGACACAGATACGCAGTATTTT.

This clonotype was seen a handful of times. This chain joins TRBV4-3 and TRBJ2-7, with TRBD2 matching 9 bases. This CDR3 region has 15 residues. Trimming removed 1 base from V and 2 bases from J; junction bases left unmatched: 3. CDR1 and CDR2 from the germline V gene are LGHNA and YSLEER. The CDR3 bases are TGCGCCAGCAGCCAAGGGGGCGGGAGGGCCTACGAGCAGTACTTC. As protein: CASSQGGGRAYEQYF.

This clonotype was picked up one time. The chain recombines TRBV6-2 or TRBV6-3 with TRBJ2-7, with D perhaps given as TRBD1 or TRBD2 (5 bases each). The CDR3 totals 17 residues. V lost 2 bases and J 4 bases, leaving 21 bases between the germline ends. Germline-derived CDR1 and CDR2 are MNHEY and SVGEGT. This CDR3 is CASSYGGSSMQLYEQYF. DNA of the CDR3: TGTGCCAGCAGTTACGGGGGATCGTCCATGCAGCTTTACGAGCAGTACTTC.

This clonotype was seen only a few times. This chain connects TRBV7-6 to TRBJ2-1; D may be TRBD1 (5 bases). The CDR3 sequence is 15 residues long. The V gene's germline CDR1 is SGHVS and CDR2 FNYEAQ. The germline V and J ends were trimmed by 5 bases and 1 base, with 12 bases remaining between them. CDR3: CASSEAGNSYNEQFF. CDR3 nucleotides: TGTGCCAGCAGCGAAGCAGGGAATTCCTACAATGAGCAGTTCTTC.

The J gene is TRBJ1-2, the V gene TRBV6-2 or TRBV6-3; 8 nucleotides match TRBD1. Germline V lookup: CDR1 MNHEY, CDR2 SVGEGT. The length of the CDR3 is 15 residues. V shed 4 bases, J shed 4 bases, and the junction held 8 bases outside the gene matches. The DNA of the CDR3 is TGTGCCAGCAGTTTAGACCCGGGACAGGTCTATGGCTACACCTTC. Its translation is CASSLDPGQVYGYTF.

This rearrangement joins TRBV4-1 to TRBJ2-5; D is possibly TRBD2 (6 bases). This CDR3 region has 17 residues. The V end lost 0 bases, the J end lost 1 base, and 15 bases lay between the germline ends. Germline CDR1 and CDR2: MGHRA and YSYEKL. The CDR3 DNA sequence: TGCGCCAGCAGCCAAGATTATTCGCCGGGGGTCCAAGAGACCCAGTACTTC. It yields the protein CASSQDYSPGVQETQYF.

The CDR3 region is CASRILAGGPDTQYF. CDR3 in DNA: TGTGCCAGCAGGATACTAGCGGGAGGGCCCGATACGCAGTATTTT. This chain joins TRBV6-1 and TRBJ2-3; 13 bases line up with TRBD2. From germline, CDR1 is MNHNS and CDR2 SASEGT. This CDR3 region has 15 residues. V trimming: 6 bases; J trimming: 6 bases; junction bases outside the gene matches: 6.

The chain has TRBV5-8 and TRBJ1-5; D perhaps matches TRBD1 (5 bases). The V end lost 8 bases, the J end lost 0 bases, and 21 bases lay between the germline ends. From germline, CDR1 is SGHTS and CDR2 YDEGEE. The CDR3 is 17 residues long. CDR3: CARSLGQGSYSNQPQHF. The CDR3, as DNA: TGTGCCAGGAGCCTGGGCCAGGGCTCCTATAGCAATCAGCCCCAGCATTTT.

This clonotype came up many times. V and J are TRBV12-3 or TRBV12-4 and TRBJ2-1, with a tentative D call TRBD1 (6 bases). This CDR3 is built from 13 residues. V lost 0 bases and J 7 bases, leaving 7 bases between the germline ends. The CDR3 here is CASSLADRNEQFF. In DNA form, the CDR3 reads TGTGCCAGCAGTTTAGCAGACAGGAATGAGCAGTTCTTC.

The rearrangement uses TRBV3-1 and TRBJ1-3; unclear D gene. V lost 1 base to trimming and J lost 0 bases, with 7 bases between them. Germline loops: CDR1 LGHDT, CDR2 YNNKEL (reference sequence). The CDR3 length is 15 residues. The CDR3 DNA reads as TGTGCCAGCAGCCAAGGTTCTCTCTCTGGAAACACCATATATTTT. Translating it yields CASSQGSLSGNTIYF.

The V call is TRBV29-1, the J call TRBJ2-7; tentatively, D is TRBD1 or TRBD2 (5 bases each). The CDR3 extends over 14 amino acids. Germline V gives CDR1 SQVTM, CDR2 ANQGSEA. The CDR3 bases are TGCACCGATTTCACCGGGACGGACTCCTACGAGCAGTACTTC. This codes for CTDFTGTDSYEQYF.

This clonotype appeared a few times. V and J are TRBV5-1 and TRBJ2-2; D is ambiguous. This CDR3 region has 13 residues. Trimming took off 1 base at V and 6 bases at J, with 7 bases between the two ends. Germline assignment: CDR1 SGHRS and CDR2 YFSETQ. This CDR3 reads CASSLQGPGELFF. DNA for the CDR3: TGCGCCAGCAGCTTGCAAGGGCCCGGGGAGCTGTTTTTT.

The gene calls are TRBV10-3 and TRBJ2-1; either TRBD1 or TRBD2 may supply D (5 bases each). The CDR3 length is 16 residues. Trimming shortened V by 11 bases and J by 6 bases, and 26 bases separated the two germline ends. Germline V CDR1 and CDR2: ENHRY, SYGVKD. The chain's CDR3 is CAAASWDALGRNEQFF. The CDR3 DNA reads TGTGCCGCAGCATCGTGGGACGCCCTCGGCCGCAATGAGCAGTTCTTC.

The sample holds a few counts of this clonotype. The rearrangement joins TRBV20-1 to TRBJ1-2; perhaps TRBD1 as D (6 bases). Germline CDR1 is DFQATT and CDR2 is SNEGSKA (reference sequence). The CDR3 sequence is 12 residues long. Between the trimmed V and J ends, which lost 2 bases and 8 bases, there was a span of 12 bases. Here the CDR3 reads CSARTQGRGYTF. The CDR3 DNA reads as TGCAGTGCTAGAACCCAGGGGCGAGGCTACACCTTC.

The chain has TRBV15 and TRBJ2-7; D call uncertain. The CDR3 sequence is 13 residues long. V lost 0 bases, J lost 4 bases, and 7 bases lay in between. Germline loops: CDR1 LNHNV, CDR2 YYDKDF (reference sequence). The CDR3 coding sequence is TGTGCCACCAGCAGAGATCCAGTTTACGAGCAGTACTTC. It yields the protein CATSRDPVYEQYF.